This is a list of T cell receptor beta chains from one sample in a study of blood T cell repertoires in COVID-19. Sequencing was performed with immunoSEQ multiplex PCR; in TCRdb, only in-frame clones are kept and a portion is missing. The sample contains 250,000 or so clones, about 82% of which appear only once. The sample comprised PBMCs or T cells enriched from blood (not recorded which). Source of these receptors: a woman aged 50 to 60 who had recovered from COVID-19. Each CDR3 is given with its conserved first and last residue. A D gene is named only where the DNA matches it firmly. Clone size appears in some rows only: once, few, many, or a class for an expanded clone.

j_gene | d_gene | v_gene | abundance | CDR3aa | CDR3nt
TRBJ1-2 | NA | TRBV30 | NA | CAWTSIGEKHYGYTF | TGTGCCTGGACCTCTATAGGGGAAAAGCACTATGGCTACACCTTC
TRBJ1-2 | NA | TRBV6-5 | NA | CASSPSGYMTRGYTF | TGTGCCAGCAGCCCATCAGGATACATGACAAGAGGCTACACCTTC
TRBJ1-4 | TRBD1 | TRBV9 | once | CASSSGTVVGEKLFF | TGTGCCAGCAGCTCAGGGACAGTGGTAGGTGAAAAACTGTTTTTT
TRBJ2-5 | TRBD1 | TRBV5-4 | NA | CASSPSRPGQTLETQYF | TGTGCCAGCAGCCCATCGAGGCCGGGACAGACGTTAGAGACCCAGTACTTC
TRBJ1-2 | NA | TRBV7-9 | NA | CASSSLDGLGANGYTF | TGTGCCAGCAGCTCCCTTGATGGGTTGGGGGCGAATGGCTACACCTTC
TRBJ1-1 | TRBD1 | TRBV7-2 | NA | CASSSPGTGRTEAFF | TGTGCCAGCAGCTCCCCCGGGACAGGGAGGACTGAAGCTTTCTTT
TRBJ1-4 | TRBD1 | TRBV14 | NA | CASSQTGTGVEKLFF | TGTGCCAGCAGCCAAACCGGGACAGGGGTGGAAAAACTGTTTTTT
TRBJ1-2 | NA | TRBV5-1 | NA | CASSPGLNYGYTF | TGCGCCAGCAGCCCGGGACTTAACTATGGCTACACCTTC
TRBJ2-7 | NA | TRBV6-5 | NA | CASSYNTEQYF | TGTGCCAGCAGTTACAACACCGAGCAGTACTTC
TRBJ1-5 | NA | TRBV19 | NA | CASSTPTGYNQPQHF | TGTGCCAGTAGTACCCCTACAGGGTACAATCAGCCCCAGCATTTT
TRBJ1-1 | TRBD1 | TRBV19 | NA | CASIETGRNTEAFF | TGTGCCAGTATCGAGACAGGGAGGAACACTGAAGCTTTCTTT
TRBJ2-1 | NA | TRBV9 | NA | CASSAHSSSYNEQFF | TGTGCCAGCAGCGCCCATTCTAGCTCCTACAATGAGCAGTTCTTC
TRBJ2-7 | TRBD2 | TRBV5-3 | NA | CARSLEGLAGGKEAEQYF | TGTGCCAGAAGCTTGGAAGGACTAGCGGGAGGAAAAGAGGCCGAGCAGTACTTC
TRBJ1-3 | NA | TRBV7-9 | NA | CASSLARQGLGNTIYF | TGTGCCAGCAGCTTAGCGCGGCAGGGTCTGGGAAACACCATATATTTT
TRBJ2-7 | NA | TRBV25-1 | NA | CASSAPLTYEQYF | TGTGCCAGCAGTGCCCCTCTTACCTACGAGCAGTACTTC
TRBJ2-7 | NA | TRBV11-3 | NA | CASSWDGSSYEQYF | TGTGCCAGCAGCTGGGACGGGAGCTCCTACGAGCAGTACTTC
TRBJ2-1 | TRBD2 | TRBV3-1/TRBV3-2 | NA | CASSLLLAGDNEQFF | TGTGCCAGCAGCCTCCTCCTAGCGGGGGACAATGAGCAGTTCTTC
TRBJ1-2 | TRBD1 | TRBV7-9 | NA | CASSWTGVNYGYTF | TGTGCCAGCAGCTGGACAGGGGTTAACTATGGCTACACCTTC
TRBJ1-2 | TRBD1 | TRBV5-1 | NA | CASSLSHVVRDRGYGYTF | TGCGCCAGCAGCTTGTCTCACGTGGTCCGGGACAGGGGCTATGGCTACACCTTC
TRBJ1-1 | NA | TRBV20-1 | NA | CSASPGTLTEAFF | TGCAGTGCTAGTCCCGGGACACTCACTGAAGCTTTCTTT
TRBJ1-1 | TRBD1 | TRBV13 | NA | CASRPGGINSEAFF | TGTGCCAGCAGACCAGGGGGCATTAACTCTGAAGCTTTCTTT
TRBJ1-2 | NA | TRBV28 | NA | CASSLLTGTKANYGYTF | TGTGCCAGCAGTTTATTGACGGGGACAAAAGCTAACTATGGCTACACCTTC
TRBJ1-4 | NA | TRBV5-4 | NA | CASSSNDRPTNEKLFF | TGTGCCAGCAGCAGTAACGACAGACCAACTAATGAAAAACTGTTTTTT
TRBJ2-3 | NA | TRBV9 | NA | CASSVAPNTQYF | TGTGCCAGCAGCGTAGCTCCTAATACGCAGTATTTT
TRBJ2-7 | TRBD1 | TRBV19 | NA | CASSKGGQGASYEQYF | TGTGCCAGTAGTAAAGGAGGACAGGGGGCCTCCTACGAGCAGTACTTC
TRBJ1-3 | TRBD1 | TRBV5-4 | NA | CASSHDRAVGNTIYF | TGTGCCAGCAGCCATGACAGGGCAGTTGGAAACACCATATATTTT
TRBJ1-2 | TRBD1 | TRBV7-9 | NA | CASSPQQGNGYTF | TGTGCCAGCAGCCCTCAACAGGGGAATGGCTACACCTTC
TRBJ1-1 | NA | TRBV2 | NA | CASSVTGFGTEAFF | TGTGCCAGCAGTGTCACAGGGTTCGGCACTGAAGCTTTCTTT
TRBJ1-4 | TRBD1 | TRBV3-1/TRBV3-2 | NA | CASSHRQGAEKLFF | TGTGCCAGCAGCCACCGACAGGGGGCAGAAAAACTGTTTTTT
TRBJ2-1 | TRBD2 | TRBV29-1 | NA | CSHPVGGSSYNEQFF | TGCAGCCATCCGGTGGGGGGGAGCTCCTACAATGAGCAGTTCTTC